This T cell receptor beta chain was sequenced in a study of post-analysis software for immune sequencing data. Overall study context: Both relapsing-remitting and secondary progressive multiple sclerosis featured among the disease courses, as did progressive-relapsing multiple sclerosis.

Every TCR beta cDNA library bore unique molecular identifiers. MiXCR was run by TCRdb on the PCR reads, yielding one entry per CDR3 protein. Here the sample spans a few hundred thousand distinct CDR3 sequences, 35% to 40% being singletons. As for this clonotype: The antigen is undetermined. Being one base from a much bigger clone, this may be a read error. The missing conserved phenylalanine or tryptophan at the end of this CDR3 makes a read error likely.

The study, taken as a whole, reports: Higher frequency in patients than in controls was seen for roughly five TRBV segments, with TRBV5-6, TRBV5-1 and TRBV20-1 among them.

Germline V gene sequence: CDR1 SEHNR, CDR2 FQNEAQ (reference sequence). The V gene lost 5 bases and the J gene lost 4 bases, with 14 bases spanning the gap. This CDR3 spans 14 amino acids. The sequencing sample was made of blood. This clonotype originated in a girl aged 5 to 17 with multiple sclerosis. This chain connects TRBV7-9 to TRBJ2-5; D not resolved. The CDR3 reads CASSPPDKRETQYC. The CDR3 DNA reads TGTGCCAGCAGCCCCCCCGACAAGAGAGAGACCCAGTACTGC.